These 23 T cell receptor beta chains were sequenced from one sample in a study of blood T cell repertoires in COVID-19. Repertoires were generated with immunoSEQ multiplex PCR, while TCRdb's copy carries only in-frame clones and drops some. Of roughly 94,000 clones listed, 75% to 85% are singletons. The sequenced material came from peripheral blood. The receptors stem from a man in his 60s with acute or convalescent COVID-19.

CDR3 residues: CAWSVHSTDTQYF. CDR3 sequence (DNA): TGTGCCTGGAGTGTACACAGCACAGATACGCAGTATTTT. This chain links TRBV30 with TRBJ2-3; D is ambiguous. The V gene lost 0 bases and the J gene lost 0 bases, with 4 bases spanning the gap. The CDR3 is 13 amino acids. CDR1 and CDR2 from the germline V gene are GTSNPN and SVGIG (reference sequence).

The V gene is TRBV6-5, the J gene TRBJ2-1; 8 bases fit TRBD1. The V segment lost 6 bases and the J segment 3 bases; nucleotides outside the gene matches: 4. The CDR3 extends over 14 amino acids. From germline, CDR1 is MNHEY and CDR2 SVGAGI. CDR3 nucleotide sequence: TGTGCCAGCAGGACGGGACAGGACTACAATGAGCAGTTCTTC. Translated, it gives CASRTGQDYNEQFF.

J is TRBJ2-2 and V is TRBV18; D gene unclear. There are 16 residues in the CDR3. CDR1 is KGHSH, CDR2 LQKENI, per germline. With 2 bases removed from V and 2 bases from J, the gap between germline ends came to 12 bases. CDR3 nucleotide sequence: TGTGCCAGCTCACCAATCTCAAGCGTTAACACCGGGGAGCTGTTTTTT. Amino acid sequence: CASSPISSVNTGELFF.

This clone was observed once. V and J are TRBV5-4 and TRBJ2-1; possibly TRBD2 for D (6 bases). The ends were cut back, 4 bases at V and 2 bases at J, with 13 bases in the middle. The CDR3 contains 15 residues. Germline CDR1 and CDR2: SGHNT and YYREEE (reference sequence). CDR3 residues: CASSAGLGTYNEQFF. CDR3 in DNA: TGTGCCAGCAGCGCGGGGTTGGGGACCTACAATGAGCAGTTCTTC.

This chain connects TRBV15 to TRBJ2-2, with TRBD1 matching over 10 bases. CDR1 and CDR2 (germline): LNHNV, YYDKDF (reference sequence). J was trimmed by 4 bases and V by 1 base; bases with no gene match: 3. This CDR3 is 16 amino acids long. This CDR3 reads CATSRGGQGVTGELFF. The DNA of the CDR3 is TGTGCCACCAGCAGAGGTGGACAGGGGGTCACCGGGGAGCTGTTTTTT.

The V call is TRBV18, the J call TRBJ2-3; 11 bases align to TRBD2. The J segment lost 3 bases and the V segment lost 3 bases, leaving 5 bases of the junction unmatched. From germline, CDR1 is KGHSH and CDR2 LQKENI. This CDR3 is built from 16 residues. CDR3 DNA: TGTGCCAGCTCACCCTTAGCGGGGGGGCAGACAGATACGCAGTATTTT. As protein: CASSPLAGGQTDTQYF.

This clone was detected only once. The chain links TRBV29-1 to TRBJ1-1; perhaps TRBD1 as D (5 bases). Germline lookup yields CDR1 SQVTM and CDR2 ANQGSEA. The CDR3 loop spans 12 amino acids. The V end was cut by 4 bases, the J end by 1 base, with 7 bases between. This CDR3 is CSVVTGNTEAFF. In DNA, the CDR3 is TGCAGCGTTGTAACAGGGAACACTGAAGCTTTCTTT.

The chain employs TRBV4-2 and TRBJ1-4; a weak D match, TRBD1 (6 bases). Trimming took 3 bases from V and 5 from J, leaving 13 bases between them. Germline assignment: CDR1 LGHNA and CDR2 YNFKEQ. There are 15 residues in the CDR3. DNA of the CDR3: TGTGCCAGCAGCCACGGAGACAGGATAAATGAAAAACTGTTTTTT. Translation gives CASSHGDRINEKLFF.

The chain employs TRBV11-2 and TRBJ1-2; no clear D. The length of the CDR3 is 14 residues. The V end lost 1 base, the J end lost 6 bases, and 12 bases lay between the germline ends. Per germline, CDR1 SGHAT and CDR2 FQNNGV. The CDR3 protein is CASSLVPGGDGYTF. The DNA for the CDR3 is TGTGCCAGCAGCTTAGTGCCCGGCGGTGATGGCTACACCTTC. The full variable domain, in which reference TRBV11-2 and TRBJ1-2 provide the parts outside the CDR3, is EAGVAQSPRYKIIEKRQSVAFWCNPISGHATLYWYQQILGQGPKLLIQFQNNGVVDDSQLPKDRFSAERLKGVDSTLKIQPAKLEDSAVYLCASSLVPGGDGYTFGSGTRLTVV.

The DNA of the CDR3 is TGTGCCAGCAGCGTAGCTACAGGGTACGGAAACACCATATATTTT. Translating gives CASSVATGYGNTIYF. V gene TRBV9 combines with J gene TRBJ1-3, with D perhaps TRBD1 (6 bases). V lost 0 bases and J lost 4, with 11 bases in between. The CDR3 length is 15 residues. Germline CDR1 and CDR2: SGDLS and YYNGEE.

J is TRBJ2-5 and V is TRBV30; no reliable D call. CDR3 length equals 14 residues. Germline lookup yields CDR1 GTSNPN and CDR2 SVGIG (reference sequence). The V gene lost 0 bases and the J gene lost 4 bases, with 12 bases spanning the gap. This CDR3 is CAWSVNYRRETQYF. CDR3 in DNA: TGTGCCTGGAGTGTTAACTACCGGAGAGAGACCCAGTACTTC.

The chain has TRBV4-3 and TRBJ2-1, with D possibly being TRBD2 (6 bases). With 3 bases removed from V and 7 bases from J, the gap between germline ends came to 22 bases. The CDR3 covers 17 residues. Germline assignment: CDR1 LGHNA and CDR2 YSLEER. The DNA of the CDR3 is TGCGCCAGCAGCCAGCTCGGGCGGGGCGCCATTCGGAATGAGCAGTTCTTC. This codes for CASSQLGRGAIRNEQFF.

V gene TRBV9 combines with J gene TRBJ1-2; 8 positions match TRBD1. V trimming: 4 bases; J trimming: 7 bases; junction bases outside the gene matches: 12. Germline CDR1 is SGDLS and CDR2 is YYNGEE. This CDR3 spans 15 amino acids. CDR3 in DNA: TGTGCCAGCAGCTTAAGTCGGGACAGGCGGTCTGGCTACACCTTC. Protein sequence: CASSLSRDRRSGYTF.

The genes are TRBV5-1 and TRBJ2-3; possible D gene TRBD2, 6 bases. V shed 1 base and J shed 2 bases, with 11 bases lying between them. The CDR3 has 15 residues. Germline V CDR1 and CDR2: SGHRS, YFSETQ. CDR3 in amino acids: CASSLRGGNTDTQYF. Here the CDR3 DNA reads TGCGCCAGCAGCTTGAGGGGAGGTAACACAGATACGCAGTATTTT.

V gene TRBV7-8 combines with J gene TRBJ1-1, with D possibly being TRBD1 (5 bases). Germline assignment: CDR1 SGHVS and CDR2 FQNEAQ. This CDR3 has 14 amino acids. V was cut by 5 bases and J by 0 bases, with 10 bases left in between. The CDR3 region has the DNA TGTGCCAGCAGCACCAGACAGATGAACACTGAAGCTTTCTTT. Encoded protein: CASSTRQMNTEAFF. The full variable domain, with the rest looked up from reference TRBV7-8 and TRBJ1-1, is GAGVSQSPRYKVAKRGQDVALRCDPISGHVSLFWYQQALGQGPEFLTYFQNEAQLDKSGLPSDRFFAERPEGSVSTLKIQRTQQEDSAVYLCASSTRQMNTEAFFGQGTRLTVV.

This rearrangement joins TRBV7-3 to TRBJ2-1; 7 nucleotides match TRBD2. The CDR3 has 16 residues. The V segment lost 5 bases and the J segment 7 bases; nucleotides outside the gene matches: 14. The germline gives CDR1 SGHTA, CDR2 FQGTGA. CDR3 bases: TGTGCCAGCAGCCGACTCCAGCGGGGCGGTTTGAATGAGCAGTTCTTC. Translating gives CASSRLQRGGLNEQFF.

This chain connects TRBV9 to TRBJ1-4; the match to TRBD1 covers 8 bases. V dropped 3 bases and J dropped 8; count of bases not matched to a gene: 9. The CDR3 is 15 amino acids. CDR1 and CDR2 (germline): SGDLS, YYNGEE. The CDR3 loop reads CASSATRGLPEKLFF. In DNA, the CDR3 is TGTGCCAGCAGCGCGACCAGGGGGCTCCCCGAAAAACTGTTTTTT.

The chain uses TRBV28 and TRBJ1-3; perhaps TRBD1 as D (6 bases). V shed 5 bases and J shed 3 bases, with 17 bases lying between them. The CDR3 has 16 amino acids. Germline values: CDR1 MDHEN, CDR2 SYDVKM. DNA of the CDR3: TGTGCCAGCAGTACCCCGGGGAGGGGGGGTGGAAACACCATATATTTT. Amino acids: CASSTPGRGGGNTIYF.

The CDR3 here is CASSLLSGGPFEQFF. Here the CDR3 DNA reads TGTGCCAGCAGCTTACTCAGCGGGGGGCCCTTTGAGCAGTTCTTC. The gene calls are TRBV7-3 and TRBJ2-1, with TRBD2 matching 9 bases. Germline CDR1 SGHTA, CDR2 FQGTGA. The CDR3 contains 15 residues. V shed 2 bases, J shed 9 bases, and the junction held 8 bases outside the gene matches.

This rearrangement joins TRBV10-3 to TRBJ2-7; D might be TRBD1 (6 bases). The CDR3 consists of 13 residues. Trimming pared 11 bases from V and 3 bases from J, leaving 17 bases between. Per the germline V gene, CDR1 is ENHRY and CDR2 is SYGVKD. For the CDR3, the DNA is TGTGCCTCTACGTCGGACAGAATCTACGAGCAGTACTTC. Its protein is CASTSDRIYEQYF.

CDR3 nucleotides: TGTGCCAGCAGCTTACAGGGCCGGGCCCTCCACTTT. Translated, it gives CASSLQGRALHF. This chain joins TRBV5-5 and TRBJ1-6; D possibly corresponds to TRBD1 (6 bases). The germline V gene encodes CDR1 SGHKS and CDR2 YYEKEE (reference sequence). V lost 2 bases and J lost 14, with 11 bases in between. The CDR3 loop spans 12 amino acids. Using reference TRBV5-5 and TRBJ1-6 for the parts outside the CDR3, the full variable domain is DAGVTQSPTHLIKTRGQQVTLRCSPISGHKSVSWYQQVLGQGPQFIFQYYEKEERGRGNFPDRFSARQFPNYSSELNVNALLLGDSALYLCASSLQGRALHFGNGTRLTVT.

The V gene is TRBV6-5, the J gene TRBJ1-1; D is unclear. CDR1 is MNHEY, CDR2 SVGAGI, per germline. CDR3 length equals 11 residues. The V end lost 9 bases, the J end lost 1 base, and 6 bases lay between the germline ends. CDR3 sequence: CASQKNTEAFF. DNA for the CDR3: TGTGCCAGTCAGAAGAACACTGAAGCTTTCTTT.

The J gene is TRBJ1-1, the V gene TRBV29-1; the D gene is possibly TRBD1 (5 bases). V was trimmed by 4 bases and J by 3 bases, leaving 9 bases between them. This CDR3 is built from 12 residues. CDR1 is SQVTM and CDR2 is ANQGSEA in the germline V gene. The CDR3 region has the DNA TGCAGCGTTGGGCAGGGTTACACTGAAGCTTTCTTT. Translated, it gives CSVGQGYTEAFF. Together with reference TRBV29-1 and TRBJ1-1, the CDR3 gives the full variable domain: SAVISQKPSRDICQRGTSLTIQCQVDSQVTMMFWYRQQPGQSLTLIATANQGSEATYESGFVIDKFPISRPNLTFSTLTVSNMSPEDSSIYLCSVGQGYTEAFFGQGTRLTVV.